This T cell receptor (beta chain) is drawn from a study of blood T cells in healthy people across ages. Broader study findings: In the absence of known donor CMV status, changes in expanded clonotypes were possibly confounded.

Using a J-beta primer mix together with a sample-barcoded 5' primer, a second PCR was run for about 6 to 12 cycles. Paired-end reads containing CDR3 totaled no fewer than 2.5 million for each sample. Each CDR3 protein gets one entry after TCRdb re-called the 5' RACE reads with MiXCR. In the table there are approximately 760,000 distinct CDR3 sequences, roughly 25% of which are singletons. V was pared by 4 bases and J by 9 bases, with 12 bases of the junction left unmatched. Germline values: CDR1 SEHNR, CDR2 FQNEAQ (reference sequence). CDR3 length: 15 residues. This clonotype was recorded a few times. Its matching antigen is unknown. These records were also assigned to another study, of T cells of mothers and their children. This second report adds: The sample comes from fewer than 10 healthy Caucasian donors: mothers and children. RNA was extracted, and all of it went into cDNA synthesis at around 1.4 ug per 15 ul.

Sequencing was performed on blood. V and J are TRBV7-9 and TRBJ1-5; 7 positions match TRBD1. The sequence was obtained from a boy between 10 and 17 years old in good health. The CDR3, as DNA: TGTGCCAGCAGCTCCGCCGAGGGGGCTGGCGGGCCCCAGCATTTT. It yields the protein CASSSAEGAGGPQHF.